The clone carrying this TCR beta chain was recorded a few times. What it recognizes is unknown. Germline V gene lookup returns CDR1 MNHEY and CDR2 SMNVEV (reference sequence). Between the trimmed V and J ends, which lost 2 bases and 6 bases, there was a span of 8 bases. The CDR3 contains 13 residues. Treatment: approximately 10-day PBMC culture with coronavirus spike peptide pools or control peptides (ViraFEST assay). The sample is drawn from a study of vaccination and CD4 T cells after COVID-19. Cultured CD4+ T cell DNA underwent sequencing with the Oncomine TCR Beta short-read assay. Via MiXCR, TCRdb re-called the PCR reads, giving one row per CDR3 protein. The table has some 18,000 distinct CDR3 sequences, under 50% seen once.

Sample: CD4+ T cells from blood, cultured in vitro, taken after SARS-CoV-2 vaccination. The chain combines TRBV27 with TRBJ1-5; D unresolved. This TCR came from a human donor who had recovered from COVID-19. The CDR3 DNA reads TGTGCCAGCAGTTTAGTTTTGGGTCAGCCCCAGCATTTT. Translating it yields CASSLVLGQPQHF.